This is a list of T cell receptor beta chains from one sample in a study of blood T cell repertoires in COVID-19. Profiling relied on immunoSEQ multiplex PCR, and the TCRdb table lists in-frame clones only, not all of them. Among around 91,000 clones, 79% were seen once, and the ten largest hold 15% to 20%. The sample consisted of peripheral blood. The receptors were sampled from a woman of 80 years or more with active or convalescent COVID-19. Each CDR3 is given with its conserved first and last residue. D genes are given only for firm matches. Some rows have no size entry. The others give once, few or many, or a class for an expanded clone.

J: TRBJ2-1
size: -
V: TRBV7-9
D: TRBD2
DNA: TGTGCCAGCAGCCCGGGACTAGCGGACAATGAGCAGTTCTTC
CDR3: CASSPGLADNEQFF

J: TRBJ1-1
size: -
V: TRBV25-1
D: -
DNA: TGTGCCAGCAGTGAATTGGGAACAGGGCGCAACACTGAAGCTTTCTTT
CDR3: CASSELGTGRNTEAFF

J: TRBJ1-5
size: -
V: TRBV7-2
D: TRBD1
DNA: TGTGCCAGCAGCCCAATGACAGGGGGCTATCAGCCCCAGCATTTT
CDR3: CASSPMTGGYQPQHF

J: TRBJ1-1
size: -
V: TRBV18
D: TRBD1
DNA: TGTGCCAGCTCACCAGACAGGGGGTCGAACACTGAAGCTTTCTTT
CDR3: CASSPDRGSNTEAFF

J: TRBJ2-4
size: -
V: TRBV6-5
D: -
DNA: TGTGCCAGCCAAACGGGAGGGACAGAAAACATTCAGTACTTC
CDR3: CASQTGGTENIQYF

J: TRBJ2-1
size: -
V: TRBV11-2
D: TRBD2
DNA: TGTGCCAGCAGCACCTGGACTAGCGGGCAGACGTCCTACAATGAGCAGTTCTTC
CDR3: CASSTWTSGQTSYNEQFF

J: TRBJ2-6
size: few
V: TRBV5-1
D: TRBD2
DNA: TGCGCCAGCAGCTTACTAGCGGGAGTTCCTGGGGCCAACGTCCTGACTTTC
CDR3: CASSLLAGVPGANVLTF

J: TRBJ2-1
size: -
V: TRBV2
D: TRBD2
DNA: TGTGCCAGCAGTGAATGGACTAGCGGGAGTATAAGTGAGCAGTTCTTC
CDR3: CASSEWTSGSISEQFF

J: TRBJ2-1
size: -
V: TRBV20-1
D: -
DNA: TGCAGTGCCCGGGACTACAATGAGCAGTTCTTC
CDR3: CSARDYNEQFF

J: TRBJ1-5
size: -
V: TRBV2
D: -
DNA: TGTGCCAGCAGAGTAAGCAGGGATAGCAATCAGCCCCAGCATTTT
CDR3: CASRVSRDSNQPQHF

J: TRBJ1-1
size: many
V: TRBV10-3
D: -
DNA: TGTGCCATCAGTGGAAGGGAGGGGCGTGCTGAAGCTTTCTTT
CDR3: CAISGREGRAEAFF

J: TRBJ2-7
size: -
V: TRBV6-6
D: TRBD2
DNA: TGTGCCAGCAGTCACTTAGCGGGAGAGGGCGAGCAGTACTTC
CDR3: CASSHLAGEGEQYF

J: TRBJ1-3
size: -
V: TRBV14
D: -
DNA: TGTGCCAGCAGCCATCGGAGGTACTCTGGAAACACCATATATTTT
CDR3: CASSHRRYSGNTIYF

J: TRBJ1-4
size: -
V: TRBV5-4
D: TRBD1
DNA: TGTGCCAGCAGCTTGGGTTTGGACAGGCTTAATGAAAAACTGTTTTTT
CDR3: CASSLGLDRLNEKLFF

J: TRBJ1-1
size: -
V: TRBV5-1
D: -
DNA: TGTGCCAGCAGCTTCTTAGGCGGGGAAGCTTTCTTT
CDR3: CASSFLGGEAFF

J: TRBJ2-1
size: -
V: TRBV9
D: TRBD2
DNA: TGTGCCAGCAGCGTAGGAAGCGGGACCCTCTACAATGAGCAGTTCTTC
CDR3: CASSVGSGTLYNEQFF

J: TRBJ2-2
size: -
V: TRBV19
D: TRBD1
DNA: TGTGCCAGTAGAATGACAGGGGGTTTTGCCGGGGAGCTGTTTTTT
CDR3: CASRMTGGFAGELFF

J: TRBJ1-4
size: -
V: TRBV7-9
D: -
DNA: TGTGCCAGCAGCGAGGGAGCCACTAATGAAAAACTGTTTTTT
CDR3: CASSEGATNEKLFF

J: TRBJ1-1
size: -
V: TRBV11-3
D: TRBD1
DNA: TGTGCCAGCAGCCCCCGACAGGGACGGGACACTGAAGCTTTCTTT
CDR3: CASSPRQGRDTEAFF

J: TRBJ1-1
size: -
V: TRBV2
D: -
DNA: TGTGCCAGCAGTGGGGACATCCTCACAGCTTTCTTT
CDR3: CASSGDILTAFF